This T cell receptor (beta chain) was sequenced in a study of control samples from healthy donors and cancer patients (dated by TCRdb to 2019 to 2021). In the germline V gene, CDR1 corresponds to MNHNS and CDR2 to SASEGT. Trimming at the junction amounts to 0 bases on V and 0 bases on J, and the germline ends lie 11 bases apart. There are 16 amino acids in the CDR3, from cysteine to phenylalanine inclusive. CDR3 DNA is the only sequence kept; it has 48 bases, read in frame from the first base. Comments on this clone: Its antigen is still unknown. Nothing much larger sits one base from this clone, and base qualities are not available.

Libraries were prepared through the immunoSEQ multiplex PCR assay. TCRdb stores this immuneACCESS table with in-frame sequences only. Part of the clones is absent; in the studies checked, under half of the shortfall reflects unresolved V genes, and no reason is known for the rest. This sample comprises around 130,000 clones, 91% of them detected only once. 8.5% to 10% of the sample belongs to the ten largest clones. The material sequenced was blood. The TCR sequence derives from a young man in good health. In this chain, TRBV6-1 is recombined with TRBJ1-2; the D gene is not confidently resolved. CDR3 reads: CASSEAGLTSNYGYTF. The nucleotide sequence is TGTGCCAGCAGTGAAGCCGGGTTAACGTCTAACTATGGCTACACCTTC.